These 31 T cell receptor beta chains originate from one sample sequenced in a study of cytomegalovirus exposure and HLA in healthy donors. PCR involved 60 Vbeta and 13 Jbeta primers. The repertoire was sequenced with immunoSEQ multiplex PCR; TCRdb's copy has only in-frame clones and lacks some. The sample yields 150,000 to 200,000 clones, of which the top ten take up roughly 2%. The specimen was PBMCs. These TCRs come from a man aged 25 to 45 in good health and CMV-seronegative.

The rearrangement joins TRBV9 to TRBJ2-1; D possibly corresponds to TRBD2 (5 bases). Trimming removed 0 bases at V and 4 bases at J, with 11 bases between. The CDR3 consists of 15 residues. Germline CDR1 reads SGDLS; CDR2 reads YYNGEE. CDR3 DNA: TGTGCCAGCAGCGTAGCAAGCGGTGATTACAATGAGCAGTTCTTC. This encodes CASSVASGDYNEQFF.

The gene calls are TRBV5-8 and TRBJ1-4; TRBD1 matches at 8 bases. The CDR3 runs to 14 residues. CDR1 and CDR2 (germline): SGHTS, YDEGEE. The ends lost 3 bases at V and 7 bases at J; junction bases unmatched: 5. This CDR3 reads CASSSRTGTEKLFF. CDR3 nucleotide sequence: TGTGCCAGCAGCTCCAGGACAGGGACTGAAAAACTGTTTTTT.

V usage is TRBV9 and J usage is TRBJ2-7, with TRBD2 matching over 12 bases. Germline-derived CDR1 and CDR2 are SGDLS and YYNGEE. J was trimmed by 6 bases and V by 4 bases; bases with no gene match: 8. There are 15 residues in the CDR3. The CDR3 region has the DNA TGTGCCAGCAGCCGCCGCCCGGGACTAGCGGGCGAGCAGTACTTC. Encoded protein: CASSRRPGLAGEQYF.

The CDR3 loop is CASSLIGNQPQHF. CDR3 in DNA: TGTGCCAGCAGTTTAATCGGCAATCAGCCCCAGCATTTT. This chain joins TRBV27 and TRBJ1-5; D unresolved. Germline CDR1 and CDR2: MNHEY and SMNVEV (reference sequence). The CDR3 has 13 amino acids. V lost 2 bases and J lost 2, with 4 bases in between.

The V and J genes are TRBV7-6 and TRBJ2-7, with TRBD2 matching 8 bases. The CDR3 covers 15 residues. The germline V gene has CDR1 SGHVS and CDR2 FNYEAQ. V was clipped by 7 bases and J by 3 bases; unmatched bases: 11. CDR3 in DNA: TGTGCCAGCAAGCGGACAACTAGCGGAAACTACGAGCAGTACTTC. Translating gives CASKRTTSGNYEQYF.

This sequence joins TRBV5-4 and TRBJ1-2; D might be TRBD1 (5 bases). CDR3 length: 17 residues. V dropped 2 bases and J dropped 8 bases, with 25 bases sitting between them. Germline loops: CDR1 SGHNT, CDR2 YYREEE (reference sequence). The CDR3 loop reads CASSFLAGSKSGKGYTF. CDR3 sequence (DNA): TGTGCCAGCAGCTTTCTCGCAGGGTCGAAAAGTGGGAAAGGCTACACCTTC.

This chain connects TRBV7-2 to TRBJ2-1; perhaps TRBD2 as D (6 bases). V lost 5 bases and J lost 5, with 10 bases in between. The CDR3 runs to 13 residues. Germline V gene sequence: CDR1 SGHTA, CDR2 FQGNSA. As DNA, the CDR3 is TGTGCCAGCAGCCCCCAGCGGGACAATGAGCAGTTCTTC. It encodes CASSPQRDNEQFF.

The chain joins TRBV19 to TRBJ1-2; 9 bases are a match to TRBD1. Trimming took 5 bases from V and 4 from J; bases not matched to a gene: 5. The CDR3 has 14 residues. The germline gives CDR1 LNHDA, CDR2 SQIVND (reference sequence). The CDR3 sequence is CASSQPTGGYGYTF. The CDR3 DNA follows: TGTGCCAGTAGTCAACCGACAGGGGGCTATGGCTACACCTTC.

V is TRBV5-8 and J is TRBJ1-2; D is ambiguous. The germline CDR1 and CDR2 sequences are SGHTS and YDEGEE. The V and J ends lost 2 bases and 4 bases respectively, with 12 bases between them. This CDR3 spans 14 amino acids. The CDR3 reads CASSFLRDFYGYTF. The CDR3, as DNA: TGTGCCAGCAGCTTTTTACGGGATTTCTATGGCTACACCTTC.

V usage is TRBV7-8 and J usage is TRBJ1-5; possibly TRBD1 for D (5 bases). Germline assignment: CDR1 SGHVS and CDR2 FQNEAQ. The V and J ends lost 5 bases and 1 base respectively, with 12 bases between them. There are 15 residues in the CDR3. In DNA, the CDR3 is TGTGCCAGCAGCCCCTCGGGGGGGAGCAATCAGCCCCAGCATTTT. Its translation is CASSPSGGSNQPQHF.

The gene calls are TRBV7-9 and TRBJ2-3; 8 nucleotides align to TRBD2. Germline trimming cut 6 bases from V and 2 bases from J; bases unmatched to any gene: 7. The V gene's germline CDR1 is SEHNR and CDR2 FQNEAQ (reference sequence). The length of the CDR3 is 15 residues. The CDR3 reads CASSFSGAPTDTQYF. CDR3 sequence (DNA): TGTGCCAGCAGTTTTAGCGGGGCCCCCACAGATACGCAGTATTTT.

The V call is TRBV2, the J call TRBJ2-1, with 7 bases matching TRBD2. Germline-derived CDR1 and CDR2 are SNHLY and FYNNEI. J lost 0 bases, V lost 9 bases, and 11 bases had no gene match. CDR3 length equals 16 residues. CDR3 nucleotides: TGTGCCAGTCTGGGGGGGACCTGGAGCTCCTACAATGAGCAGTTCTTC. This encodes CASLGGTWSSYNEQFF.

V is TRBV5-1 and J is TRBJ1-2; 10 positions match TRBD1. Trimming removed 4 bases from V and 4 bases from J; junction bases left unmatched: 10. Per germline, CDR1 SGHRS and CDR2 YFSETQ. This CDR3 contains 16 residues. The DNA for the CDR3 is TGCGCCAGCAGCCCTTCGGGACAGGGGTTCAGCTATGGCTACACCTTC. Translation gives CASSPSGQGFSYGYTF.

This sequence joins TRBV4-2 and TRBJ2-3; 7 bases align to TRBD2. Per germline, CDR1 LGHNA and CDR2 YNFKEQ. CDR3 size: 13 residues. The V and J ends lost 0 bases and 9 bases, in that order; junction bases with no gene match: 3. CDR3 nucleotide sequence: TGTGCCAGCAGCCAAGATTGGCGGGAGACGCAGTATTTT. It yields the protein CASSQDWRETQYF.

V gene TRBV4-2 combines with J gene TRBJ2-2; no reliable D call. Trimming pared 1 base from V and 2 bases from J, leaving 5 bases between. CDR1 and CDR2 (germline): LGHNA, YNFKEQ. The CDR3 runs 14 residues. CDR3: CASSQAQNTGELFF. The CDR3 nucleotides read TGTGCCAGCAGCCAAGCCCAAAACACCGGGGAGCTGTTTTTT.

The CDR3 is CASSYGREGTQYF. As DNA, the CDR3 is TGTGCCAGCAGTTACGGCCGGGAGGGGACCCAGTACTTC. This chain joins TRBV6-5 and TRBJ2-5; 8 bases map to TRBD2. J was trimmed by 7 bases and V by 2 bases; bases with no gene match: 3. Germline-derived CDR1 and CDR2 are MNHEY and SVGAGI. The CDR3 has 13 amino acids.

The genes are TRBV6-5 and TRBJ2-7; maybe TRBD2 (6 bases). CDR3 size: 15 residues. The germline V gene has CDR1 MNHEY and CDR2 SVGAGI. Trimming pared 5 bases from V and 6 bases from J, leaving 20 bases between. CDR3 residues: CASSPPGLGRGEQYF. The CDR3 DNA sequence: TGTGCCAGCAGTCCCCCAGGACTCGGGAGAGGCGAGCAGTACTTC.

The chain carries TRBV2 and TRBJ1-5; TRBD1 matches 8 bases. CDR3 length: 15 residues. After removal of 4 bases from V and 7 bases from J, the junction contained 9 bases not matched to a gene. Germline V gives CDR1 SNHLY, CDR2 FYNNEI. The chain's CDR3 is CASSVAGGAGQPQHF. As DNA, the CDR3 is TGTGCCAGCAGTGTGGCAGGGGGCGCGGGACAGCCCCAGCATTTT.

The chain uses TRBV6-6 and TRBJ1-4; D is possibly TRBD1 (6 bases). The germline V and J ends were trimmed by 9 bases and 4 bases, with 15 bases remaining between them. Germline V CDR1 and CDR2: MNHNY, SVGAGI (reference sequence). This CDR3 spans 14 amino acids. The CDR3 loop reads CASGTGQLNEKLFF. DNA of the CDR3: TGTGCCAGTGGGACCGGACAGCTTAATGAAAAACTGTTTTTT.

The chain combines TRBV6-4 with TRBJ1-3; D uncertain. Trimming left V 8 bases short and J 2 bases short, with 16 bases between. CDR1 is MRHNA, CDR2 SNTAGT, per germline. There are 15 residues in the CDR3. CDR3 amino acids: CASQNPRGTGNTIYF. The CDR3 bases are TGTGCCAGCCAGAACCCTCGGGGAACTGGAAACACCATATATTTT.

The V gene is TRBV9, the J gene TRBJ2-1, with 7 positions matching TRBD2. V trimming: 4 bases; J trimming: 2 bases; junction bases outside the gene matches: 6. The CDR3 contains 15 residues. Germline CDR1 SGDLS, CDR2 YYNGEE. The CDR3 here is CASSLTSTPYNEQFF. The CDR3 bases are TGTGCCAGCAGCTTGACTAGCACGCCCTACAATGAGCAGTTCTTC.

V gene TRBV6-1 combines with J gene TRBJ2-5; 7 positions match TRBD1. Unmatched junction bases numbered 8, after V lost 2 bases and J lost 11 bases. This CDR3 has 13 residues. CDR1 is MNHNS and CDR2 is SASEGT in the germline V gene. In DNA, the CDR3 is TGTGCCAGCAGTGAAAACAGGGGTTTTGAGCAGTACTTC. Its protein product is CASSENRGFEQYF.

This chain links TRBV4-1 with TRBJ1-2; 9 bases are a match to TRBD1. Germline-derived CDR1 and CDR2 are MGHRA and YSYEKL. The CDR3 is 15 amino acids. V shed 5 bases, J shed 8 bases, and the junction held 12 bases outside the gene matches. The CDR3 DNA sequence: TGCGCCAGCAGCTCACTATCCGGGACAGGGACCGGCTACACCTTC. This codes for CASSSLSGTGTGYTF.

Here the CDR3 reads CASSLIPQGATEAFF. CDR3 DNA: TGTGCCAGCAGCTTAATACCGCAGGGGGCGACTGAAGCTTTCTTT. The rearrangement joins TRBV7-2 to TRBJ1-1; the match to TRBD1 covers 8 bases. V lost 2 bases and J lost 5; bases outside the gene matches: 7. The CDR3 covers 15 residues. From germline, CDR1 is SGHTA and CDR2 FQGNSA.

The rearrangement links TRBV5-6 to TRBJ2-1; possible D gene TRBD2, 5 bases. Germline-derived CDR1 and CDR2 are SGHDT and YYEEEE. This CDR3 is 13 amino acids long. Trimming took 1 base from V and 12 from J, leaving 14 bases between them. The CDR3 DNA sequence: TGTGCCAGCAGCTTGTATTCCCCGGGGAGGCAGTTCTTC. It specifies CASSLYSPGRQFF.

V usage is TRBV11-1 and J usage is TRBJ2-1, with TRBD2 matching over 8 bases. Germline V gene sequence: CDR1 SGHAT, CDR2 FQDESV (reference sequence). The CDR3 consists of 17 residues. J was trimmed by 7 bases and V by 1 base; bases with no gene match: 12. The CDR3 bases are TGTGCCAGCAGCTTAGAAGGCTCCGCGGGAGGACGGAATGAGCAGTTCTTC. Protein product: CASSLEGSAGGRNEQFF.

This sequence joins TRBV5-6 and TRBJ2-7; D not certain. Looked up from germline, CDR1 is SGHDT and CDR2 is YYEEEE. The CDR3 consists of 13 residues. Trimming removed 4 bases at V and 5 bases at J, with 13 bases between. CDR3 DNA: TGTGCCAGCAGCGTGGTGTCGGTCCACGAGCAGTACTTC. Its protein is CASSVVSVHEQYF.

The J gene is TRBJ2-3, the V gene TRBV28, with TRBD1 matching 10 bases. In germline, CDR1 is MDHEN, CDR2 SYDVKM. Trimming at V came to 6 bases and at J to 2 bases, leaving 8 bases not matched to a gene. This CDR3 is 16 amino acids long. Here the CDR3 reads CASRERQGAFTDTQYF. As DNA, the CDR3 is TGTGCCAGCAGAGAACGACAGGGGGCATTCACAGATACGCAGTATTTT.

The gene calls are TRBV27 and TRBJ2-6; D remains ambiguous. Germline values: CDR1 MNHEY, CDR2 SMNVEV (reference sequence). This CDR3 comprises 15 residues. Deletions cut 5 bases from V and 0 bases from J, with 8 bases between. The CDR3 spells CASSLSVSGANVLTF. The DNA of the CDR3 is TGTGCCAGCAGTCTCAGCGTCTCTGGGGCCAACGTCCTGACTTTC.

V and J are TRBV4-3 and TRBJ2-1, with D unclear. Germline-derived CDR1 and CDR2 are LGHNA and YSLEER. V shed 0 bases and J shed 10 bases, with 13 bases lying between them. The CDR3 runs to 14 residues. CDR3 amino acids: CASSQDKLFGEQFF. CDR3 nucleotides: TGCGCCAGCAGCCAAGATAAACTATTTGGCGAGCAGTTCTTC.

This chain uses TRBV29-1 with TRBJ1-1, with 7 bases aligning to TRBD1. Germline V gives CDR1 SQVTM, CDR2 ANQGSEA. The CDR3 has 16 residues. V shed 1 base and J 8 bases; nucleotides not matched to a gene: 16. CDR3 region: CSVEGFQRGRGPEAFF. CDR3 nucleotide sequence: TGCAGCGTTGAAGGATTTCAAAGGGGGCGCGGTCCGGAAGCTTTCTTT.